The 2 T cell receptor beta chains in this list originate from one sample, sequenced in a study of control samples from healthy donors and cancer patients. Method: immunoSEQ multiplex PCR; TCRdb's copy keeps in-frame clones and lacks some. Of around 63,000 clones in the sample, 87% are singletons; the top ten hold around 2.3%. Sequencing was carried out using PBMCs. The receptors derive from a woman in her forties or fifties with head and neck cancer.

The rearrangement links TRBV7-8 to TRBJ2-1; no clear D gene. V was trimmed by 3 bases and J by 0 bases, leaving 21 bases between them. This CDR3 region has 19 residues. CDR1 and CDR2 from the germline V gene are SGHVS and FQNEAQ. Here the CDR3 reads CASSLGHLRLSSSYNEQFF. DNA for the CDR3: TGTGCCAGCAGCTTGGGCCACCTGAGGCTCTCGAGCTCCTACAATGAGCAGTTCTTC.

CDR3 nucleotide sequence: TGTGCCAGCAGCGTAGGGGGGGATTCACCCCTCCACTTT. Amino acids: CASSVGGDSPLHF. The chain employs TRBV9 and TRBJ1-6; D may be TRBD1 (5 bases). The length of the CDR3 is 13 residues. CDR1 and CDR2 (germline): SGDLS, YYNGEE. V was clipped by 0 bases and J by 8 bases, with 6 bases between them.